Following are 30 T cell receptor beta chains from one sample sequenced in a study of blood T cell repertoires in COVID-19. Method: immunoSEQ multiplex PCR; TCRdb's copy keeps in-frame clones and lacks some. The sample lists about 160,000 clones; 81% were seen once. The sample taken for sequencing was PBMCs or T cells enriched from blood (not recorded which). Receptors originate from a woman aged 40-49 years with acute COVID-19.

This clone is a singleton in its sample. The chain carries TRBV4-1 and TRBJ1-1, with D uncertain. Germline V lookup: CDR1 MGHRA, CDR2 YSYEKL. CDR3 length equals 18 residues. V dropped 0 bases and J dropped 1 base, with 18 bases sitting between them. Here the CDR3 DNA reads TGCGCCAGCAGCCAAGATAACATGGGAGCCAGGCAGAACACTGAAGCTTTCTTT. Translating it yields CASSQDNMGARQNTEAFF.

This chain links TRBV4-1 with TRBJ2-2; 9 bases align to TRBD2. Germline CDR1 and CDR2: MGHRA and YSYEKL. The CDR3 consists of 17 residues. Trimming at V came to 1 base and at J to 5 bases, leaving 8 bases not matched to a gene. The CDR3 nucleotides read TGCGCCAGCAGCCAAGGAGGAGCGGGAGGCGGTACCGGGGAGCTGTTTTTT. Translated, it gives CASSQGGAGGGTGELFF.

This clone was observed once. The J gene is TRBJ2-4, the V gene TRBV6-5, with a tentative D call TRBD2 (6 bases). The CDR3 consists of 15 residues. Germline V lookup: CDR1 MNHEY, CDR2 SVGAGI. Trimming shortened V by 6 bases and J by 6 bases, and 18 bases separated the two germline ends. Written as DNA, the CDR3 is TGTGCCAGCAGACCCGAGTGGAGGGGCGTAAACATTCAGTACTTC. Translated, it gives CASRPEWRGVNIQYF.

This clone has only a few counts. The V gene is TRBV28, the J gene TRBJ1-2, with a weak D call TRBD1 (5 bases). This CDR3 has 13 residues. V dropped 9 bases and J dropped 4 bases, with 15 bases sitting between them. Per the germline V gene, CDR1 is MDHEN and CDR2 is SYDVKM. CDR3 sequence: CASFSGASYGYTF. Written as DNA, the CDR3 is TGTGCCAGTTTCAGTGGGGCCTCCTATGGCTACACCTTC.

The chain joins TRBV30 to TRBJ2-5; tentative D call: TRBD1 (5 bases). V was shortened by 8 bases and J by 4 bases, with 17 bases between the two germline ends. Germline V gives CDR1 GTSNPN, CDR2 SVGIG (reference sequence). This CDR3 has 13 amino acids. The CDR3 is CAGTITGGETQYF. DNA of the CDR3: TGTGCCGGCACTATTACAGGCGGAGAGACCCAGTACTTC.

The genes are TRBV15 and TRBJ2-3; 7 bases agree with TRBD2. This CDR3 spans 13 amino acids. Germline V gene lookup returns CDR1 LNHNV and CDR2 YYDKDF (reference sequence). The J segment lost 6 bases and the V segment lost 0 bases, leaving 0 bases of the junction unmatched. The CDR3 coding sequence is TGTGCCACCAGCAGAGACGGGAGGGATACGCAGTATTTT. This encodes CATSRDGRDTQYF.

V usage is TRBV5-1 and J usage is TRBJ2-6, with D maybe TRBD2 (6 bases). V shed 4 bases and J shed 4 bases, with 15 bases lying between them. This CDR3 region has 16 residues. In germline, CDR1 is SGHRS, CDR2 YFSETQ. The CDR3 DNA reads TGCGCCAGCAGCGTCGGGACTTTGGAGGGGGCCAACGTCCTGACTTTC. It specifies CASSVGTLEGANVLTF. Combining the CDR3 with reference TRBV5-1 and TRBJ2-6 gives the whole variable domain KAGVTQTPRYLIKTRGQQVTLSCSPISGHRSVSWYQQTPGQGLQFLFEYFSETQRNKGNFPGRFSGRQFSNSRSEMNVSTLELGDSALYLCASSVGTLEGANVLTFGAGSRLTVL.

CDR3 in amino acids: CASSPEAGAVNEQFF. In DNA, the CDR3 is TGTGCCAGCAGCCCTGAAGCGGGAGCGGTCAATGAGCAGTTCTTC. The J gene is TRBJ2-1, the V gene TRBV9; the match to TRBD2 covers 8 bases. CDR3 length: 15 amino acids. Trimming cost V 4 bases and J 6 bases; bases outside gene matches: 9. Germline CDR1 is SGDLS and CDR2 is YYNGEE. Combining the CDR3 with reference TRBV9 and TRBJ2-1 gives the whole variable domain DSGVTQTPKHLITATGQRVTLRCSPRSGDLSVYWYQQSLDQGLQFLIQYYNGEERAKGNILERFSAQQFPDLHSELNLSSLELGDSALYFCASSPEAGAVNEQFFGPGTRLTVL.

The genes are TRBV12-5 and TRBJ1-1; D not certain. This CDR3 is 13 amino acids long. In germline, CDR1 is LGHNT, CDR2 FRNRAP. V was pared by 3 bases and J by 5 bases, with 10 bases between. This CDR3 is CASGFGRSTEAFF. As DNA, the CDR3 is TGTGCTAGTGGTTTCGGTCGGAGTACTGAAGCTTTCTTT.

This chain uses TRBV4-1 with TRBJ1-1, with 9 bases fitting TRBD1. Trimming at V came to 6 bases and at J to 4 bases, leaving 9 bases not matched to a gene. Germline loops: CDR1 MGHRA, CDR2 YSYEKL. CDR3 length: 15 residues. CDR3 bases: TGCGCCAGCAGAGGGGACAGGGCGTTGGTCACTGAAGCTTTCTTT. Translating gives CASRGDRALVTEAFF.

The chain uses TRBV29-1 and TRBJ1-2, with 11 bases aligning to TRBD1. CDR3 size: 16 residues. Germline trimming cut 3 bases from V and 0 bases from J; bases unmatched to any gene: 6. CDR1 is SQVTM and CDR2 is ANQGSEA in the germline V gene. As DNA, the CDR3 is TGCAGCGTTGAGGGGGACAGGGGGACCGCTAACTATGGCTACACCTTC. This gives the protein CSVEGDRGTANYGYTF.

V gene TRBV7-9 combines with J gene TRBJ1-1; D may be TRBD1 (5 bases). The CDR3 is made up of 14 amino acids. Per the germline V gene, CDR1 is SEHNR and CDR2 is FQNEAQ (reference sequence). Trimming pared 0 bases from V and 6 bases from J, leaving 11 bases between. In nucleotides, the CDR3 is TGTGCCAGCAGCTTAGCCAGGGATTGGTCTGAAGCTTTCTTT. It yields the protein CASSLARDWSEAFF.

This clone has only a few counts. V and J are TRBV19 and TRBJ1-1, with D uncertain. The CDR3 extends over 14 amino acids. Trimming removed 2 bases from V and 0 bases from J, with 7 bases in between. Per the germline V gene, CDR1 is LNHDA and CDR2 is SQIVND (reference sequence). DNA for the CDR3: TGTGCCAGTAGTATACGCCAGATGAACACTGAAGCTTTCTTT. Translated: CASSIRQMNTEAFF. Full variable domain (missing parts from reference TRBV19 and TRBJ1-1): DGGITQSPKYLFRKEGQNVTLSCEQNLNHDAMYWYRQDPGQGLRLIYYSQIVNDFQKGDIAEGYSVSREKKESFPLTVTSAQKNPTAFYLCASSIRQMNTEAFFGQGTRLTVV.

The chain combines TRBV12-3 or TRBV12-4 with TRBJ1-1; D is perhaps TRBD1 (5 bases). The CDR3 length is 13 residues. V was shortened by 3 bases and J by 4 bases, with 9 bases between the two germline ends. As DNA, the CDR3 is TGTGCCAGCAGTTTTTCAGGGTTCACTGAAGCTTTCTTT. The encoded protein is CASSFSGFTEAFF.

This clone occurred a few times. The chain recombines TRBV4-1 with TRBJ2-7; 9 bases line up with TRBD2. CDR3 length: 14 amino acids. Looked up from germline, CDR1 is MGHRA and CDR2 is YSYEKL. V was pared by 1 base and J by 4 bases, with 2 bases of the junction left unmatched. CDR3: CASSQGLAGYEQYF. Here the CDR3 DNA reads TGCGCCAGCAGCCAAGGCCTAGCGGGGTACGAGCAGTACTTC.

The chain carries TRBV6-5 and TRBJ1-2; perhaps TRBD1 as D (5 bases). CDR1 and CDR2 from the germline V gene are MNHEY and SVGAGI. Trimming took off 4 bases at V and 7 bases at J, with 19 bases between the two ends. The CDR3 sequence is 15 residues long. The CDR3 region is CASSSGTMGGSGYTF. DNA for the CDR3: TGTGCCAGCAGTTCCGGAACGATGGGGGGAAGTGGCTACACCTTC.

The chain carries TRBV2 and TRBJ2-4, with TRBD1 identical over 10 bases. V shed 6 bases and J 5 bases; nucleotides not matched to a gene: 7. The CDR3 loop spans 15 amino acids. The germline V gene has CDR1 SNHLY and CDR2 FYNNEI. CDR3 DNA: TGTGCCAGCAGCTCCGCCGGGACAGGGGAAAACATTCAGTACTTC. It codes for CASSSAGTGENIQYF.

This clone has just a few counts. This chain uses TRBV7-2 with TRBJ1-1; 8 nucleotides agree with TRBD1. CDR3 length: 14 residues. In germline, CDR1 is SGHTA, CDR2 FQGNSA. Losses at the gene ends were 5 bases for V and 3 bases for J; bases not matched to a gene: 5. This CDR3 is CASSLQGADTEAFF. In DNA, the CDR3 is TGTGCCAGCAGCCTTCAGGGGGCGGACACTGAAGCTTTCTTT.

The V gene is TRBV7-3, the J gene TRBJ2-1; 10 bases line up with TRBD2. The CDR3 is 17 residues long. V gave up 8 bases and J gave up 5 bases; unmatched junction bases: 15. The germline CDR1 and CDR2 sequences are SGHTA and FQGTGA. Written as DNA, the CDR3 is TGTGCCAGCTCCCAACCAACCCTAGCGGGAGTTAACAATGAGCAGTTCTTC. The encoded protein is CASSQPTLAGVNNEQFF.

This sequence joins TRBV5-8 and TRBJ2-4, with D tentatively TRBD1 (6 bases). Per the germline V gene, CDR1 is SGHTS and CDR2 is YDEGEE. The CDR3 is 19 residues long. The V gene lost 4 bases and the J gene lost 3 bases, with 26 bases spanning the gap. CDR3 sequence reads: CASSDPLRQAGYGKNIQYF. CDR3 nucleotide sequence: TGTGCCAGCAGCGATCCCCTAAGACAGGCCGGATATGGCAAAAACATTCAGTACTTC.

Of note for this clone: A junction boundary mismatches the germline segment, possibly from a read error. The CDR3 loop is CAISESYWREF. In DNA form, the CDR3 reads TGTGCCATCAGTGAGTCGTATTGGCGGGAGTTC. This rearrangement joins TRBV10-3 to TRBJ2-7, with 7 positions matching TRBD2. CDR1 and CDR2 (germline): ENHRY, SYGVKD. The CDR3 covers 11 residues.

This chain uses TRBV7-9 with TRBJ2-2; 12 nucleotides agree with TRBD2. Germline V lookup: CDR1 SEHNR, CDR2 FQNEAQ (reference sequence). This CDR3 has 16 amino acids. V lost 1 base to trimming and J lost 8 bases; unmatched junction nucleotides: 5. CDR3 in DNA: TGTGCCAGCAGCTTAGGACTAGCGGGAGCACAAGGGGAGCTGTTTTTT. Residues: CASSLGLAGAQGELFF.

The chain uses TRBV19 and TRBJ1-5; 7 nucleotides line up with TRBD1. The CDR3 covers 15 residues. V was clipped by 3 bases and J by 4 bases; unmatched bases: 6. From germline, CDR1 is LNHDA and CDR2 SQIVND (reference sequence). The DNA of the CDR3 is TGTGCCAGTAGTATCCTCCAGGGGGGTAATCAGCCCCAGCATTTT. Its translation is CASSILQGGNQPQHF.

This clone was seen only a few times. The CDR3 nucleotides are TGTGCCAGTAGTATGGGACAGGGGACTGAGCAGTTCTTC. It is translated as CASSMGQGTEQFF. The rearrangement joins TRBV19 to TRBJ2-1; 10 bases are a match to TRBD1. V was clipped by 3 bases and J by 9 bases; unmatched bases: 2. This CDR3 spans 13 amino acids. Germline V CDR1 and CDR2: LNHDA, SQIVND (reference sequence). Together with reference TRBV19 and TRBJ2-1, the CDR3 gives the full variable domain: DGGITQSPKYLFRKEGQNVTLSCEQNLNHDAMYWYRQDPGQGLRLIYYSQIVNDFQKGDIAEGYSVSREKKESFPLTVTSAQKNPTAFYLCASSMGQGTEQFFGPGTRLTVL.

CDR3 loop: CASSSGLAGGSRAYYEQYV. In nucleotides, the CDR3 is TGTGCCAGCAGCTCGGGACTAGCGGGAGGAAGCCGGGCCTACTACGAGCAGTACGTC. This chain joins TRBV5-5 and TRBJ2-7, with 15 positions matching TRBD2. V gave up 3 bases and J gave up 3 bases; unmatched junction bases: 13. The germline gives CDR1 SGHKS, CDR2 YYEKEE (reference sequence). This CDR3 is 19 amino acids long.

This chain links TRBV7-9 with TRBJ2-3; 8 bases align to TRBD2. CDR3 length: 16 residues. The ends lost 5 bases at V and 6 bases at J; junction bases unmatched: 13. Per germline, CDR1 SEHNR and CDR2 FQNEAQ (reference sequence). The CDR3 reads CASSQGHSPGGDTQYF. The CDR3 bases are TGTGCCAGCAGCCAGGGACACTCCCCGGGAGGGGATACGCAGTATTTT.

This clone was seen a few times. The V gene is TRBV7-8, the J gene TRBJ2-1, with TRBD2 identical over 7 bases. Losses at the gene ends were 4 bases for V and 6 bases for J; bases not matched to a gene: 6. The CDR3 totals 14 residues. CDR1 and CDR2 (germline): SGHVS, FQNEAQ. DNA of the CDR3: TGTGCCAGCAGCTCCGATTGGACTAGCAATGAGCAGTTCTTC. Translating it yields CASSSDWTSNEQFF.

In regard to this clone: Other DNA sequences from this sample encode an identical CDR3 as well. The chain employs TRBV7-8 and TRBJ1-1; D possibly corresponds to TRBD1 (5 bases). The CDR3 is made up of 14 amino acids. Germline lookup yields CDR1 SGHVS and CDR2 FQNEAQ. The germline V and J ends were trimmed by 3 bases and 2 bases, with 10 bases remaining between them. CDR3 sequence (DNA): TGTGCCAGCAGCTTGGGGCAGGGAAACACTGAAGCTTTCTTT. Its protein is CASSLGQGNTEAFF.

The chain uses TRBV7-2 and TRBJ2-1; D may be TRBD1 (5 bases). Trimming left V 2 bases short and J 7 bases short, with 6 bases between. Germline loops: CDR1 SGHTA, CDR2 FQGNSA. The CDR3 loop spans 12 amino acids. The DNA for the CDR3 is TGTGCCAGCAGCTTATCAGGGAATGAGCAGTTCTTC. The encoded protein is CASSLSGNEQFF. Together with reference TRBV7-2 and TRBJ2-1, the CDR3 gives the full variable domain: GAGVSQSPSNKVTEKGKDVELRCDPISGHTALYWYRQSLGQGLEFLIYFQGNSAPDKSGLPSDRFSAERTGGSVSTLTIQRTQQEDSAVYLCASSLSGNEQFFGPGTRLTVL.

CDR3 nucleotides: TGTGCCAGCTCAAGGCAGGGGGCGATTGTCCAGCATTTT. This gives the protein CASSRQGAIVQHF. The chain has TRBV18 and TRBJ1-5; 8 positions match TRBD1. The CDR3 is made up of 13 amino acids. CDR1 and CDR2 from the germline V gene are KGHSH and LQKENI. The trim removed 5 bases at V and 12 bases at J, leaving 9 bases unmatched.